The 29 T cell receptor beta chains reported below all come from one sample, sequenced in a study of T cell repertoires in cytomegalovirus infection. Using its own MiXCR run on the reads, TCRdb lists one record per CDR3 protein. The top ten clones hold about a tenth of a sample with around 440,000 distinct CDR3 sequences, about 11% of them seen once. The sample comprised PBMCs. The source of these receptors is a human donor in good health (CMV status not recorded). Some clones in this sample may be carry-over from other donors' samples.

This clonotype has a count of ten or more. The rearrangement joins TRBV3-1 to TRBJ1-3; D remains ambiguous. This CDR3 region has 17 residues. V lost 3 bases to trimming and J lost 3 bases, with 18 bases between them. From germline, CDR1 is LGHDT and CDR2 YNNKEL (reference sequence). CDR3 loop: CASSHEDVSLLGNTIYF. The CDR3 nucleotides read TGTGCCAGCAGCCACGAGGACGTCTCCCTGCTTGGAAACACCATATATTTT.

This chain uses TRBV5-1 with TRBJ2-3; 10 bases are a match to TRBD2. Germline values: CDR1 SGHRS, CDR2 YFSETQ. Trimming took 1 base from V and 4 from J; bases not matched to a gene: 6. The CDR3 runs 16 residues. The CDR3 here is CASSLPAGLASDTQYF. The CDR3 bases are TGCGCCAGCAGCTTGCCCGCGGGACTAGCGTCAGATACGCAGTATTTT.

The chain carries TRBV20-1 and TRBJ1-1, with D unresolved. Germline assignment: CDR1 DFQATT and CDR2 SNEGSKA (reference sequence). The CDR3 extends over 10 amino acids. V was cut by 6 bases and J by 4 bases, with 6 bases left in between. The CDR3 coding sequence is TGCAGTGCCCCTCTCACTGAAGCTTTCTTT. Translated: CSAPLTEAFF.

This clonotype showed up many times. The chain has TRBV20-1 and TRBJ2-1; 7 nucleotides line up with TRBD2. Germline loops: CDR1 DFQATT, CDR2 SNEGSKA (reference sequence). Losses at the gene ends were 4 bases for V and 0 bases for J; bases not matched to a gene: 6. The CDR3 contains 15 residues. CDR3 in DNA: TGCAGTGCTACCACCTCTAGCGGCTCCTACAATGAGCAGTTCTTC. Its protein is CSATTSSGSYNEQFF.

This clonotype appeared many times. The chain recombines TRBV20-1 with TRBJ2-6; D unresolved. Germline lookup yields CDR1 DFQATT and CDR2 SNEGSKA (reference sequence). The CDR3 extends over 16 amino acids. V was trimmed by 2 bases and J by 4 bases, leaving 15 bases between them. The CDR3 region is CSARQVVAPGANVLTF. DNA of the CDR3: TGCAGTGCTAGACAGGTCGTAGCTCCAGGGGCCAACGTCCTGACTTTC.

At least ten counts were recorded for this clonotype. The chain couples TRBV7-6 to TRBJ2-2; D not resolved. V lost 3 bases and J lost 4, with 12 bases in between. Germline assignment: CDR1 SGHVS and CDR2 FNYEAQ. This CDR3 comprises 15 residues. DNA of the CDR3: TGTGCCAGCAGCTTCTCATCTACATCCACCGGGGAGCTGTTTTTT. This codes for CASSFSSTSTGELFF.

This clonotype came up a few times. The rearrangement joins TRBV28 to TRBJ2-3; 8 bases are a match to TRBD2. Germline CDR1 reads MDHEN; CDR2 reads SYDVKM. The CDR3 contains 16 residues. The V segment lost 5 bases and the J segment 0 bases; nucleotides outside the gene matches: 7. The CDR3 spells CASSTPSSGSTDTQYF. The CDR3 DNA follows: TGTGCCAGCAGTACCCCTTCTAGCGGGAGCACAGATACGCAGTATTTT.

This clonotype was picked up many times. The CDR3 here is CASSISGTGRTAGELFF. In nucleotides, the CDR3 is TGTGCCAGCAGCATTTCCGGGACAGGGCGGACGGCCGGGGAGCTGTTTTTT. V and J are TRBV7-9 and TRBJ2-2; 9 bases are a match to TRBD1. Germline loops: CDR1 SEHNR, CDR2 FQNEAQ (reference sequence). The CDR3 extends over 17 amino acids. Trimming removed 5 bases from V and 6 bases from J; junction bases left unmatched: 13.

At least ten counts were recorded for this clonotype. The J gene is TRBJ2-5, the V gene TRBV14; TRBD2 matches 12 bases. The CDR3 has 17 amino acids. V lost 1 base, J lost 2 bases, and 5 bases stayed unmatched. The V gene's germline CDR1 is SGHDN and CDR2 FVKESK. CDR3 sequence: CASSQGTSGTSQETQYF. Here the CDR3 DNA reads TGTGCCAGCAGCCAAGGGACTAGCGGGACATCGCAAGAGACCCAGTACTTC. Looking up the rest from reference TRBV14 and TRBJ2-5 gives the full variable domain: EAGVTQFPSHSVIEKGQTVTLRCDPISGHDNLYWYRRVMGKEIKFLLHFVKESKQDESGMPNNRFLAERTGGTYSTLKVQPAELEDSGVYFCASSQGTSGTSQETQYFGPGTRLLVL.

CDR3 amino acids: CASSTEARGYEQYF. In DNA form, the CDR3 reads TGTGCCAGCTCTACCGAGGCCAGGGGATACGAGCAGTACTTC. The V and J genes are TRBV18 and TRBJ2-7; possible D gene TRBD1, 6 bases. V was pared by 6 bases and J by 4 bases, with 16 bases between. This CDR3 is 14 amino acids long. CDR1 and CDR2 (germline): KGHSH, LQKENI. Drawing the rest from reference TRBV18 and TRBJ2-7, the complete variable domain is NAGVMQNPRHLVRRRGQEARLRCSPMKGHSHVYWYRQLPEEGLKFMVYLQKENIIDESGMPKERFSAEFPKEGPSILRIQQVVRGDSAAYFCASSTEARGYEQYFGPGTRLTVT.

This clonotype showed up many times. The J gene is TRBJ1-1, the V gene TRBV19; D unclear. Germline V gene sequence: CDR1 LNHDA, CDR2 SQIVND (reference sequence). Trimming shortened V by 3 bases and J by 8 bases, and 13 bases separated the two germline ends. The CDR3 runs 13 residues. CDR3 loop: CASSIGWVAEAFF. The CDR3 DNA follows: TGTGCCAGTAGTATTGGGTGGGTCGCCGAAGCTTTCTTT.

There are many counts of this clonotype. For the CDR3, the DNA is TGTGCCAGCAGCCCGAGTACAGGATCTACTTATGGCTACACCTTC. The encoded protein is CASSPSTGSTYGYTF. The gene calls are TRBV11-2 and TRBJ1-2; D perhaps matches TRBD1 (5 bases). Trimming left V 5 bases short and J 5 bases short, with 18 bases between. This CDR3 is built from 15 residues. Germline V gene sequence: CDR1 SGHAT, CDR2 FQNNGV.

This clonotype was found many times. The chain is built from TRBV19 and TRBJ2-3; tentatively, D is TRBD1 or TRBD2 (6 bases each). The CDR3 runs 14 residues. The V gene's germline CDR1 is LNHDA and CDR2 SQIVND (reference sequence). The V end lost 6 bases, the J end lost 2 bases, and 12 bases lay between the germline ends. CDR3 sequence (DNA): TGTGCCAGTAGGCGGGACAAGGCCACAGATACGCAGTATTTT. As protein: CASRRDKATDTQYF.

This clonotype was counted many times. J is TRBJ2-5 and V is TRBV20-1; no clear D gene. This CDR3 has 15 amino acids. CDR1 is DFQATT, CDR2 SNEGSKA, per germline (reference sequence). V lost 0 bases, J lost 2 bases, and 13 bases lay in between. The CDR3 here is CSARDPASLQETQYF. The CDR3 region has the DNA TGCAGTGCTAGAGATCCAGCGAGCCTACAAGAGACCCAGTACTTC.

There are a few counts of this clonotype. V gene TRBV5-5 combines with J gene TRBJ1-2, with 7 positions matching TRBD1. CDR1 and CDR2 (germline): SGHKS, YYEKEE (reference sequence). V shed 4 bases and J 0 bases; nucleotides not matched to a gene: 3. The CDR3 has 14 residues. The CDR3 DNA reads TGTGCCAGCAGCCCACAGGGGACTAACTATGGCTACACCTTC. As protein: CASSPQGTNYGYTF.

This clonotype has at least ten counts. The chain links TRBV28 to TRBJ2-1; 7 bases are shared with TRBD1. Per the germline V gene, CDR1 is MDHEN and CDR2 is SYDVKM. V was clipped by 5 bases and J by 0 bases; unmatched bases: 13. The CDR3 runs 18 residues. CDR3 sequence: CASSPPPGTEGSYNEQFF. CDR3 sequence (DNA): TGTGCCAGCAGTCCCCCCCCTGGGACAGAGGGCTCCTACAATGAGCAGTTCTTC.

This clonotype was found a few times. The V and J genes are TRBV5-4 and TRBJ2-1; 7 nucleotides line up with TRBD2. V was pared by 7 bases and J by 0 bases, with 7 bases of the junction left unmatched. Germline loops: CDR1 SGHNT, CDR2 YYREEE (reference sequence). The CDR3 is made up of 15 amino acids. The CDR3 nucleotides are TGTGCCAGCTCTTGGGGGGGTTACTCCTACAATGAGCAGTTCTTC. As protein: CASSWGGYSYNEQFF.

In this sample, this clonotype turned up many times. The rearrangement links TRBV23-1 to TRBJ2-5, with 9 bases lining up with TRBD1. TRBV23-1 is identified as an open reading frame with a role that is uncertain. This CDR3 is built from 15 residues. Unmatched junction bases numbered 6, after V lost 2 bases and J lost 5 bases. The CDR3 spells CASSQKGQGEETQYF. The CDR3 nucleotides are TGCGCCAGCAGTCAAAAGGGACAGGGTGAGGAGACCCAGTACTTC.

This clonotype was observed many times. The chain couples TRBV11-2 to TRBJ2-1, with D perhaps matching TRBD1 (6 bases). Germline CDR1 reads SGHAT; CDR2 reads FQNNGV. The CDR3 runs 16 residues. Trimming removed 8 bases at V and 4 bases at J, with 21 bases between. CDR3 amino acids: CASLGGRALSYNEQFF. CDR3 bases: TGTGCCAGCCTAGGGGGAAGGGCCCTCTCTTACAATGAGCAGTTCTTC.

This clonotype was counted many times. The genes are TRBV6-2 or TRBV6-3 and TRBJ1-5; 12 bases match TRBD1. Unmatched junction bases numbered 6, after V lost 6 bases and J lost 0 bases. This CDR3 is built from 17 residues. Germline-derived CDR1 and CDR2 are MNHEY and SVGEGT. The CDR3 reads CASRLGTGGYSNQPQHF. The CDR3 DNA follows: TGTGCCAGCAGGCTCGGGACAGGGGGCTATAGCAATCAGCCCCAGCATTTT.

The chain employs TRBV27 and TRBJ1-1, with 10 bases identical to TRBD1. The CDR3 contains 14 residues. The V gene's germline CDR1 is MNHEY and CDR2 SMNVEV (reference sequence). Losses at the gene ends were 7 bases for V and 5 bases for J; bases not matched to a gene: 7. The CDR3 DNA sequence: TGTGCCAGCACCATAGGGGGACAGGGGACTGAAGCTTTCTTT. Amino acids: CASTIGGQGTEAFF.

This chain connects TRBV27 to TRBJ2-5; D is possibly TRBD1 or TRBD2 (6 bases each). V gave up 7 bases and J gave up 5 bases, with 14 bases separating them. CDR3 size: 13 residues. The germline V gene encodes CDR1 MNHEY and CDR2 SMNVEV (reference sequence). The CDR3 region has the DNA TGTGCCAGCACCCAAGGGGGGACTGAGACCCAGTACTTC. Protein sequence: CASTQGGTETQYF.

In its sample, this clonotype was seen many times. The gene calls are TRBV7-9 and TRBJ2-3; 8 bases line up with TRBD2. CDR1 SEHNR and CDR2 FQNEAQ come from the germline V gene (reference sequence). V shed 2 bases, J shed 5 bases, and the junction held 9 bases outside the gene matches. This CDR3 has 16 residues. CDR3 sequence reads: CASSLQLSGTRDTQYF. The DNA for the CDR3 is TGTGCCAGCAGCTTACAGCTTAGCGGGACAAGAGATACGCAGTATTTT.

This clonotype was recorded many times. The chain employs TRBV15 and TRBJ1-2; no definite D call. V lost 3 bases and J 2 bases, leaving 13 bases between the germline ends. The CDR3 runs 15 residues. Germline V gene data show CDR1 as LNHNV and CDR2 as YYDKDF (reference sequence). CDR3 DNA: TGTGCCACCAGCAGTAGCTTGTCGGCGAACTATGGCTACACCTTC. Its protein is CATSSSLSANYGYTF.

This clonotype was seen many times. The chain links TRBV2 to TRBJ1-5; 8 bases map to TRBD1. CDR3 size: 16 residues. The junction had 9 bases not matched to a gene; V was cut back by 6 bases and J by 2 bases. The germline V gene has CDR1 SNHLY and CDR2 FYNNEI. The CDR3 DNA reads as TGTGCCAGCAGGGCAGGACAGGGAGACCGCAATCAGCCCCAGCATTTT. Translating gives CASRAGQGDRNQPQHF. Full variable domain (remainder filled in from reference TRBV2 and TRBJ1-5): EPEVTQTPSHQVTQMGQEVILRCVPISNHLYFYWYRQILGQKVEFLVSFYNNEISEKSEIFDDQFSVERPDGSNFTLKIRSTKLEDSAMYFCASRAGQGDRNQPQHFGDGTRLSIL.

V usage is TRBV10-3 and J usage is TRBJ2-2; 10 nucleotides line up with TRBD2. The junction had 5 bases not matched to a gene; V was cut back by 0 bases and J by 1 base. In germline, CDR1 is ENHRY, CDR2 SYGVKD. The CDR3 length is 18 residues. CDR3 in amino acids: CAISESTGLAKNTGELFF. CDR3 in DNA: TGTGCCATCAGTGAGTCGACGGGACTAGCGAAGAACACCGGGGAGCTGTTTTTT.

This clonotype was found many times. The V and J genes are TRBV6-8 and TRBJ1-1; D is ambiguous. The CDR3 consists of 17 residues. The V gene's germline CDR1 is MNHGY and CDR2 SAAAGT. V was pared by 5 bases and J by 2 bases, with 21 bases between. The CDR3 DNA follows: TGTGCCAGCAGTCCTGGACTGGGAAAGAAATTAAACACTGAAGCTTTCTTT. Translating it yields CASSPGLGKKLNTEAFF.

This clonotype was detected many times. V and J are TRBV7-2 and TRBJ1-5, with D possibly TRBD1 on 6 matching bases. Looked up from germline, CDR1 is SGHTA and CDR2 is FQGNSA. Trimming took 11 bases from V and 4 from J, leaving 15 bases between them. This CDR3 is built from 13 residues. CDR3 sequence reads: CARQYRANQPQHF. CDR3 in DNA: TGTGCCCGTCAATACAGGGCAAATCAGCCCCAGCATTTT. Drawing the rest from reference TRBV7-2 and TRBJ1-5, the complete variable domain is GAGVSQSPSNKVTEKGKDVELRCDPISGHTALYWYRQSLGQGLEFLIYFQGNSAPDKSGLPSDRFSAERTGGSVSTLTIQRTQQEDSAVYLCARQYRANQPQHFGDGTRLSIL.

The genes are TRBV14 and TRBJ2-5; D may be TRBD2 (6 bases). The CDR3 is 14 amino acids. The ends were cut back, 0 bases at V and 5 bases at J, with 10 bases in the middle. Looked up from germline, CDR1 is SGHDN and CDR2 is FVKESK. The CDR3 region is CASSQDMSGETQYF. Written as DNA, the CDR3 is TGTGCCAGCAGCCAAGATATGAGCGGGGAGACCCAGTACTTC. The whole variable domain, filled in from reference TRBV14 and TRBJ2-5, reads EAGVTQFPSHSVIEKGQTVTLRCDPISGHDNLYWYRRVMGKEIKFLLHFVKESKQDESGMPNNRFLAERTGGTYSTLKVQPAELEDSGVYFCASSQDMSGETQYFGPGTRLLVL.